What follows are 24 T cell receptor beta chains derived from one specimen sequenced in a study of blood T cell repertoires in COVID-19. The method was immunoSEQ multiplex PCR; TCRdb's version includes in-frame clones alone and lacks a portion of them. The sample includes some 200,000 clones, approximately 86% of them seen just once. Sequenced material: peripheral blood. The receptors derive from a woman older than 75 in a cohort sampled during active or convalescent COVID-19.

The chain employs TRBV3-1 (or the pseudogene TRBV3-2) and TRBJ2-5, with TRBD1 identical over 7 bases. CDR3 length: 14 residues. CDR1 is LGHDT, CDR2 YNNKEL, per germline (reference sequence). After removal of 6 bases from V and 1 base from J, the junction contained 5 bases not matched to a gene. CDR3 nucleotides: TGTGCCAGCAGACGACAGGGCCTCCAAGAGACCCAGTACTTC. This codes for CASRRQGLQETQYF.

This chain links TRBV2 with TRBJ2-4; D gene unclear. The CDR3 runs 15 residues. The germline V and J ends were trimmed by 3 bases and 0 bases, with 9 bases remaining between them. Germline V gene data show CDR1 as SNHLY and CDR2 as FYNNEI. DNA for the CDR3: TGTGCCAGCAGTGAGGGCATACTAGCCAAAAACATTCAGTACTTC. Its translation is CASSEGILAKNIQYF.

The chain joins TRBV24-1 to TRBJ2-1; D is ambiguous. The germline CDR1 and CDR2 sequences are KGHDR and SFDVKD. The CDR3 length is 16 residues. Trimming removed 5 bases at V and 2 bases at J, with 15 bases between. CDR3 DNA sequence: TGTGCCACCAGTGTTTCGGTGCCACCCACCTACAATGAGCAGTTCTTC. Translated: CATSVSVPPTYNEQFF.

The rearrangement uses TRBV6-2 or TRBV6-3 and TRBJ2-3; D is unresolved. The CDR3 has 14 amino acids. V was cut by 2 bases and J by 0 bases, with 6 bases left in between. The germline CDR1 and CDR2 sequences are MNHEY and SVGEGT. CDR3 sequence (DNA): TGTGCCAGCAGTTACGGCAGTAGCACAGATACGCAGTATTTT. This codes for CASSYGSSTDTQYF.

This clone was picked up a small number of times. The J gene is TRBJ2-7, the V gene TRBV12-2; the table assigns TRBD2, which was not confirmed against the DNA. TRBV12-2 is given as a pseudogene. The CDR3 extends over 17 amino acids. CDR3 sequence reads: CASRFSSGTSGSYEQYV. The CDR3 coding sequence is TGTGCAAGTCGCTTTTCCTCCGGGACTAGCGGGAGCTACGAGCAGTACGTC.

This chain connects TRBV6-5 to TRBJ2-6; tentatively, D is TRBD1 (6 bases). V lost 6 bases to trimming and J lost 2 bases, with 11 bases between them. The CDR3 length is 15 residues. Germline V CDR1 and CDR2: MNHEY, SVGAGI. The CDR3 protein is CASSTGFTGANVLTF. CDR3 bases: TGTGCCAGCAGCACAGGGTTCACTGGGGCCAACGTCCTGACTTTC.

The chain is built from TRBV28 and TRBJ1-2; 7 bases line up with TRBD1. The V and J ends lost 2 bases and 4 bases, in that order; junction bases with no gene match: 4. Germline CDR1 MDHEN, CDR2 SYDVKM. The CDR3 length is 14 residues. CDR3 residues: CASSLGTAIYGYTF. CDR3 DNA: TGTGCCAGCAGTTTAGGGACAGCGATCTATGGCTACACCTTC.

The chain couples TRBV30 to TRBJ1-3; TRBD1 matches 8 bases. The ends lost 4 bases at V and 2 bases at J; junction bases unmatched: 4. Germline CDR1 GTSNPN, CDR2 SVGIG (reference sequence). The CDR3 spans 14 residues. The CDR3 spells CAWILDRAGNTIYF. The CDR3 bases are TGTGCCTGGATATTGGACAGGGCTGGAAACACCATATATTTT.

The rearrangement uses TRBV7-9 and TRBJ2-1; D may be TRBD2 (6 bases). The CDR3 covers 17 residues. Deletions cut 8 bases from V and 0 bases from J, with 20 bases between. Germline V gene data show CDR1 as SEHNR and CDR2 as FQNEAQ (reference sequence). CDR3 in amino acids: CASDLPFGGSSYNEQFF. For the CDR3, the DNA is TGTGCCAGCGACCTACCTTTTGGGGGGAGCTCCTACAATGAGCAGTTCTTC.

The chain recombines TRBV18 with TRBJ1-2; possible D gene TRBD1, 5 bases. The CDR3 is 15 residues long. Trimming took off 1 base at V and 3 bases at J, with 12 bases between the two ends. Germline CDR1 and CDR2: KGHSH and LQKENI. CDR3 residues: CASSPQSGSDYGYTF. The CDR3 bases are TGTGCCAGCTCACCACAGTCAGGGTCGGACTATGGCTACACCTTC.

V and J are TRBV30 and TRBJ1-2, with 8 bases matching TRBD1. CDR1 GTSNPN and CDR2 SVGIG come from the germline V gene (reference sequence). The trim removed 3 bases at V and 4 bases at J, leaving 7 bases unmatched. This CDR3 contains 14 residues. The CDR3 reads CAWSVDGTGYGYTF. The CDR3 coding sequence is TGTGCCTGGAGCGTCGACGGGACAGGCTATGGCTACACCTTC.

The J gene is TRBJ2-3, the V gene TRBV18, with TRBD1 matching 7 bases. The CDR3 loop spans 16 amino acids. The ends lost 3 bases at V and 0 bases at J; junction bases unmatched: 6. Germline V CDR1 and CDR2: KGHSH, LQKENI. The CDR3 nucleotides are TGTGCCAGCTCACCCCCTACAGGGGTGAGCACAGATACGCAGTATTTT. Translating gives CASSPPTGVSTDTQYF. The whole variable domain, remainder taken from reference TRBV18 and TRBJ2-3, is NAGVMQNPRHLVRRRGQEARLRCSPMKGHSHVYWYRQLPEEGLKFMVYLQKENIIDESGMPKERFSAEFPKEGPSILRIQQVVRGDSAAYFCASSPPTGVSTDTQYFGPGTRLTVL.

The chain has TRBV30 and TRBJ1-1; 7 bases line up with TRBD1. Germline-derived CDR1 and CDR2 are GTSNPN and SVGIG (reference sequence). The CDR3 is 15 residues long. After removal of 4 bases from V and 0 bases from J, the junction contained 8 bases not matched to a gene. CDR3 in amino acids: CAWTTGQYMNTEAFF. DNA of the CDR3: TGTGCCTGGACCACGGGACAGTACATGAACACTGAAGCTTTCTTT. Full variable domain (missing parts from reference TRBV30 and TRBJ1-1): SQTIHQWPATLVQPVGSPLSLECTVEGTSNPNLYWYRQAAGRGLQLLFYSVGIGQISSEVPQNLSASRPQDRQFILSSKKLLLSDSGFYLCAWTTGQYMNTEAFFGQGTRLTVV.

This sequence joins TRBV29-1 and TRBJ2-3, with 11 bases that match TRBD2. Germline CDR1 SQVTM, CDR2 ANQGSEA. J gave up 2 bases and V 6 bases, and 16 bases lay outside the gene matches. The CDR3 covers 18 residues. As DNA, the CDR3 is TGCAGCGTGACCCCCTTAGCGGGGGGGCTCTTAACCACAGATACGCAGTATTTT. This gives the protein CSVTPLAGGLLTTDTQYF.

Here the CDR3 reads CASSFSSQTDTQYF. The CDR3 region has the DNA TGTGCCAGCAGCTTTTCTAGTCAAACAGATACGCAGTATTTT. This chain links TRBV5-4 with TRBJ2-3; D call uncertain. This CDR3 spans 14 amino acids. Trimming shortened V by 2 bases and J by 3 bases, and 10 bases separated the two germline ends. Germline V lookup: CDR1 SGHNT, CDR2 YYREEE (reference sequence).

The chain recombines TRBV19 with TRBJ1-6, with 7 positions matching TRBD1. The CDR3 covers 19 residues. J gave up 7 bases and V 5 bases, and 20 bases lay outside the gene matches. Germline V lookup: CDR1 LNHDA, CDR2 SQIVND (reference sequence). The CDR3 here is CASSHDPRWMGQRNSPLHF. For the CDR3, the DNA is TGTGCCAGTAGTCACGACCCCCGCTGGATGGGACAGAGAAATTCACCCCTCCACTTT.

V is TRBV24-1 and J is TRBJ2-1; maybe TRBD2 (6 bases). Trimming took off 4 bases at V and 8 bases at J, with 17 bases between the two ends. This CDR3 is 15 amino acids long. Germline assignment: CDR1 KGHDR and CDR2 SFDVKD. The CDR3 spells CATSDAGLIGYEQFF. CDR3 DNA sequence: TGTGCCACCAGTGACGCTGGACTAATAGGATATGAGCAGTTCTTC.

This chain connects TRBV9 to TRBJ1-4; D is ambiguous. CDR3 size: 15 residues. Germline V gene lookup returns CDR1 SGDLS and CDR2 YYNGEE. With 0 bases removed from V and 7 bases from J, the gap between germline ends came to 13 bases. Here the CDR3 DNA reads TGTGCCAGCAGCGTAGGATACCCCGAGGGTGAAAAACTGTTTTTT. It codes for CASSVGYPEGEKLFF.

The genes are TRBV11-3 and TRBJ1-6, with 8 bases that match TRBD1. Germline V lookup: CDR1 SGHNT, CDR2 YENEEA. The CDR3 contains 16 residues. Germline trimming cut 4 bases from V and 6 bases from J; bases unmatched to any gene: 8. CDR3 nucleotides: TGTGCCAGCAGCTCGGGGGGAACAGGGGGTAATTCACCCCTCCACTTT. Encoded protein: CASSSGGTGGNSPLHF.

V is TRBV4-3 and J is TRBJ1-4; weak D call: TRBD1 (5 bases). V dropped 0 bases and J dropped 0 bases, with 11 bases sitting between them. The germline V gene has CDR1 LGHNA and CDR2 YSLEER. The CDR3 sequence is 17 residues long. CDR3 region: CASSQDGGAATNEKLFF. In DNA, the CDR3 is TGCGCCAGCAGCCAAGATGGTGGGGCAGCAACTAATGAAAAACTGTTTTTT.

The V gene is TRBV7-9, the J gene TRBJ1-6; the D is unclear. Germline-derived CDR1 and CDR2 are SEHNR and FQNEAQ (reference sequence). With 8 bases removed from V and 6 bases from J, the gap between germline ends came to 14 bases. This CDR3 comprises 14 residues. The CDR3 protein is CASHPQASNSPLHF. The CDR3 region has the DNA TGTGCCAGCCACCCCCAAGCGAGTAATTCACCCCTCCACTTT.

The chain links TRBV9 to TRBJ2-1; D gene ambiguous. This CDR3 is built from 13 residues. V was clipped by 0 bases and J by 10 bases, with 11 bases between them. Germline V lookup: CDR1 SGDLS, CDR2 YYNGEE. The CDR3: CASSVAGVMEQFF. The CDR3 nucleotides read TGTGCCAGCAGCGTAGCCGGTGTAATGGAGCAGTTCTTC.

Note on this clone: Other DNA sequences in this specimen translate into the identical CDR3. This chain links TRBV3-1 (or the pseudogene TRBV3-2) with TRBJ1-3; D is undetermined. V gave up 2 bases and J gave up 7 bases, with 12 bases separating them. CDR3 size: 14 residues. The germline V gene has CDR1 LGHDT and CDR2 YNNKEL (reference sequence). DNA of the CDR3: TGTGCCAGCAGCCAACGAGGGTCGGGGAACACCATATATTTT. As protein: CASSQRGSGNTIYF.

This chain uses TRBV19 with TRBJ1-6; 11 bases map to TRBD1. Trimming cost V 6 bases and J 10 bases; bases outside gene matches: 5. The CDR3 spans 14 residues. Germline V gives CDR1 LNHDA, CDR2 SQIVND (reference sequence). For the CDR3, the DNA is TGTGCCAGTAGCACGGACAGGGGGCGATCACCCCTCCACTTT. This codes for CASSTDRGRSPLHF.